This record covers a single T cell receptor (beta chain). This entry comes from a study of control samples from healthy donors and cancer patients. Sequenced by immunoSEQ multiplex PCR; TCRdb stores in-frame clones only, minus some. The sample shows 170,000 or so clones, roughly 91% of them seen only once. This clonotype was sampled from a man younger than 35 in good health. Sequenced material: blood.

The CDR3 sequence is CASSLKELTDTQYF. In DNA, the CDR3 is TGCGCCAGCAGCTTGAAGGAATTGACAGATACGCAGTATTTT. The J gene is TRBJ2-3, the V gene TRBV5-1, with D unclear. This CDR3 comprises 14 residues. CDR1 is SGHRS and CDR2 is YFSETQ in the germline V gene. V was clipped by 1 base and J by 3 bases, with 9 bases between them.